A single sample is the source of the 32 T cell receptor beta chains below, sequenced in a study of identifying expanded T cells in peripheral blood. Using immunoSEQ multiplex PCR, the repertoire was profiled, and TCRdb retains in-frame clones only, with some absent. Of about 100,000 clones in the sample, 80% to 90% are singletons; the top ten hold roughly 6%. Sequenced sample: blood. These receptors were collected from a person aged 18-70 years in good health.

This clone has a single count. The chain carries TRBV4-3 and TRBJ1-2; 8 nucleotides agree with TRBD1. Germline V lookup: CDR1 LGHNA, CDR2 YSLEER. After removal of 0 bases from V and 1 base from J, the junction contained 4 bases not matched to a gene. This CDR3 has 16 amino acids. CDR3 nucleotide sequence: TGCGCCAGCAGCCAAGATGCGACAGGGGTTAACTATGGCTACACCTTC. As protein: CASSQDATGVNYGYTF.

This sequence joins TRBV5-1 and TRBJ2-7; 9 bases agree with TRBD2. CDR1 is SGHRS and CDR2 is YFSETQ in the germline V gene. The CDR3 length is 14 residues. V shed 1 base and J 3 bases; nucleotides not matched to a gene: 2. CDR3 sequence: CASSLTSGFYEQYF. DNA of the CDR3: TGCGCCAGCAGCTTGACTAGCGGGTTCTACGAGCAGTACTTC.

The rearrangement joins TRBV30 to TRBJ1-2; D gene uncertain. V lost 6 bases and J lost 7, with 21 bases in between. The CDR3 extends over 14 amino acids. Germline-derived CDR1 and CDR2 are GTSNPN and SVGIG (reference sequence). The CDR3 DNA reads as TGTGCCTGTGCCACTGGTGGTTACGGAGGTGGCTACACCTTC. It is translated as CACATGGYGGGYTF.

The chain links TRBV18 to TRBJ2-7; 7 bases map to TRBD2. The CDR3 extends over 15 amino acids. Trimming took 3 bases from V and 3 from J; bases not matched to a gene: 8. In germline, CDR1 is KGHSH, CDR2 LQKENI. The CDR3, as DNA: TGTGCCAGCTCACCCCCGGGGGGAAAGGGCTACGAGCAGTACTTC. It encodes CASSPPGGKGYEQYF.

The V call is TRBV19, the J call TRBJ2-2; no definite D call. Deletions cut 4 bases from V and 6 bases from J, with 9 bases between. This CDR3 has 13 residues. Germline-derived CDR1 and CDR2 are LNHDA and SQIVND (reference sequence). CDR3 loop: CASSNPTPGELFF. The CDR3 DNA follows: TGTGCCAGTAGTAACCCCACGCCCGGGGAGCTGTTTTTT.

The chain uses TRBV7-3 and TRBJ1-1, with TRBD1 as a possible D gene (5 bases). This CDR3 has 13 residues. CDR1 SGHTA and CDR2 FQGTGA come from the germline V gene. V lost 2 bases, J lost 4 bases, and 8 bases lay in between. Written as DNA, the CDR3 is TGTGCCAGCAGCTTAGGGACGCGCACTGAAGCTTTCTTT. This codes for CASSLGTRTEAFF. The variable domain in full, with the rest retrieved from reference TRBV7-3 and TRBJ1-1, is GAGVSQTPSNKVTEKGKYVELRCDPISGHTALYWYRQSLGQGPEFLIYFQGTGAADDSGLPNDRFFAVRPEGSVSTLKIQRTERGDSAVYLCASSLGTRTEAFFGQGTRLTVV.

The chain is built from TRBV4-3 and TRBJ1-2, with 7 bases that match TRBD1. Trimming took 3 bases from V and 5 from J; bases not matched to a gene: 9. This CDR3 comprises 15 residues. Looked up from germline, CDR1 is LGHNA and CDR2 is YSLEER. This chain's CDR3 is CASSHETGRRYGYTF. The DNA for the CDR3 is TGCGCCAGCAGCCATGAGACAGGGAGAAGGTATGGCTACACCTTC.

This clone was detected only a few times. This chain uses TRBV7-3 with TRBJ2-2, with D possibly matching TRBD1 (6 bases). In germline, CDR1 is SGHTA, CDR2 FQGTGA. The CDR3 runs 17 residues. The germline V and J ends were trimmed by 0 bases and 3 bases, with 14 bases remaining between them. In nucleotides, the CDR3 is TGTGCCAGCAGCTTAACCCCAGGGGCGATGGACACCGGGGAGCTGTTTTTT. It is translated as CASSLTPGAMDTGELFF.

The chain employs TRBV11-2 and TRBJ2-7; weak D call: TRBD1 (6 bases). The CDR3 has 14 residues. Trimming shortened V by 0 bases and J by 5 bases, and 11 bases separated the two germline ends. Germline loops: CDR1 SGHAT, CDR2 FQNNGV. The DNA for the CDR3 is TGTGCCAGCAGCTTAGAACAGGGTACTCACGAGCAGTACTTC. Translated: CASSLEQGTHEQYF.

CDR3 nucleotide sequence: TGTGCCAGCAGCTTGGGCCTAGCGGGGGGGCCTCGGTCAGATACGCAGTATTTT. This codes for CASSLGLAGGPRSDTQYF. V and J are TRBV5-4 and TRBJ2-3; 12 nucleotides align to TRBD2. V lost 0 bases, J lost 4 bases, and 9 bases stayed unmatched. This CDR3 has 18 amino acids. Germline V gene data show CDR1 as SGHNT and CDR2 as YYREEE (reference sequence). Using reference TRBV5-4 and TRBJ2-3 for the parts outside the CDR3, the full variable domain is ETGVTQSPTHLIKTRGQQVTLRCSSQSGHNTVSWYQQALGQGPQFIFQYYREEENGRGNFPPRFSGLQFPNYSSELNVNALELDDSALYLCASSLGLAGGPRSDTQYFGPGTRLTVL.

The chain links TRBV11-2 to TRBJ1-2; 8 nucleotides agree with TRBD1. In germline, CDR1 is SGHAT, CDR2 FQNNGV. V shed 6 bases, J shed 10 bases, and the junction held 10 bases outside the gene matches. The CDR3 is made up of 13 amino acids. The CDR3 nucleotides are TGTGCCAGCAGGGGTTCCGGGACAGGCCCCTACACCTTC. Amino acids: CASRGSGTGPYTF.

The V call is TRBV4-1, the J call TRBJ2-1; no clear D gene. CDR1 is MGHRA and CDR2 is YSYEKL in the germline V gene. This CDR3 comprises 13 residues. Deletions cut 2 bases from V and 8 bases from J, with 10 bases between. The CDR3 DNA is TGCGCCAGCAGCCAAAGACCGGAATATGAGCAGTTCTTC. This codes for CASSQRPEYEQFF.

The chain uses TRBV2 and TRBJ2-7, with D possibly TRBD1 on 6 matching bases. The CDR3 contains 14 residues. The germline V and J ends were trimmed by 0 bases and 7 bases, with 13 bases remaining between them. From germline, CDR1 is SNHLY and CDR2 FYNNEI. In nucleotides, the CDR3 is TGTGCCAGCAGTGAAGCGCTTCTAAGGGGGGAGCAGTACTTC. Translation: CASSEALLRGEQYF.

The chain has TRBV7-2 and TRBJ2-5; a possible D gene is TRBD2 (5 bases). V was cut by 3 bases and J by 7 bases, with 15 bases left in between. The germline V gene encodes CDR1 SGHTA and CDR2 FQGNSA. The CDR3 is 14 amino acids. The CDR3 region has the DNA TGTGCCAGCAGCTTTCCCGGGGATAAAGGGACCCAGTACTTC. This gives the protein CASSFPGDKGTQYF.

This clone was recorded a few times. The chain is built from TRBV30 and TRBJ1-5; a weak D match, TRBD1 (5 bases). Trimming took off 7 bases at V and 0 bases at J, with 10 bases between the two ends. Germline V gives CDR1 GTSNPN, CDR2 SVGIG (reference sequence). The CDR3 runs 13 residues. For the CDR3, the DNA is TGTGCCTCCACGGGGGGTAGCAATCAGCCCCAGCATTTT. It encodes CASTGGSNQPQHF.

The chain carries TRBV7-2 and TRBJ2-7, with D hard to call. Trimming stripped 5 bases from V and 2 bases from J, with 13 bases between. The CDR3 contains 14 residues. Germline assignment: CDR1 SGHTA and CDR2 FQGNSA. The CDR3 reads CASSRSGSAYEQYF. The CDR3, as DNA: TGTGCCAGCAGCCGATCTGGTTCAGCCTACGAGCAGTACTTC.

As concerns this clone: Additional DNA sequences in this sample encode the identical CDR3. The V gene is TRBV19, the J gene TRBJ1-5, with D hard to call. The CDR3 loop spans 15 amino acids. Trimming stripped 3 bases from V and 0 bases from J, with 9 bases between. CDR1 is LNHDA, CDR2 SQIVND, per germline (reference sequence). DNA for the CDR3: TGTGCCAGTAGTATCTCCGGAAATAGCAATCAGCCCCAGCATTTT. This sequence encodes CASSISGNSNQPQHF.

In nucleotides, the CDR3 is TGTGCCATCAGTGATCAGCCCTCAGGGGCGAACACTGAAGCTTTCTTT. It translates to CAISDQPSGANTEAFF. The gene calls are TRBV10-3 and TRBJ1-1; the D gene is possibly TRBD1 (6 bases). CDR1 ENHRY and CDR2 SYGVKD come from the germline V gene. This CDR3 has 16 residues. The germline V and J ends were trimmed by 3 bases and 1 base, with 15 bases remaining between them.

This sequence joins TRBV6-1 and TRBJ1-3; the D is unclear. Per germline, CDR1 MNHNS and CDR2 SASEGT. V was cut by 8 bases and J by 4 bases, with 15 bases left in between. The CDR3 loop spans 14 amino acids. CDR3 sequence reads: CASRGGLVGNTIYF. Written as DNA, the CDR3 is TGTGCCAGCCGCGGTGGGCTCGTCGGAAACACCATATATTTT.

The chain combines TRBV30 with TRBJ1-1; TRBD1 agrees at 7 bases. The V gene end was trimmed by 4 bases and the J gene end by 1 base; junction bases not matched to a gene: 6. Germline CDR1 is GTSNPN and CDR2 is SVGIG (reference sequence). CDR3 length: 14 amino acids. This CDR3 is CAWIPKGANTEAFF. In nucleotides, the CDR3 is TGTGCCTGGATACCGAAGGGGGCGAACACTGAAGCTTTCTTT. The full variable domain, with the rest looked up from reference TRBV30 and TRBJ1-1, is SQTIHQWPATLVQPVGSPLSLECTVEGTSNPNLYWYRQAAGRGLQLLFYSVGIGQISSEVPQNLSASRPQDRQFILSSKKLLLSDSGFYLCAWIPKGANTEAFFGQGTRLTVV.

This clone is a singleton in its sample. This chain connects TRBV29-1 to TRBJ1-1; no clear D. Germline V gene lookup returns CDR1 SQVTM and CDR2 ANQGSEA. The CDR3 extends over 15 amino acids. Between the trimmed V and J ends, which lost 8 bases and 1 base, there was a span of 20 bases. The CDR3, as DNA: TGCAGCTTCCTCCTTCTGGTGGGGTCGAACACTGAAGCTTTCTTT. Amino acids: CSFLLLVGSNTEAFF.

V usage is TRBV7-9 and J usage is TRBJ1-4; 7 bases are shared with TRBD1. The germline CDR1 and CDR2 sequences are SEHNR and FQNEAQ (reference sequence). The trim removed 5 bases at V and 3 bases at J, leaving 9 bases unmatched. The CDR3 is 16 residues long. The CDR3 sequence: CASSNSNRGANEKLFF. For the CDR3, the DNA is TGTGCCAGCAGCAACTCCAACAGGGGTGCTAATGAAAAACTGTTTTTT.

This chain connects TRBV5-1 to TRBJ1-1; 9 bases are a match to TRBD1. The germline V gene has CDR1 SGHRS and CDR2 YFSETQ. This CDR3 contains 16 residues. Unmatched junction bases numbered 7, after V lost 3 bases and J lost 1 base. The DNA for the CDR3 is TGCGCCAGCAGCTACTTGGGACAGGGAAAGAACACTGAAGCTTTCTTT. Translated, it gives CASSYLGQGKNTEAFF.

The rearrangement uses TRBV5-1 and TRBJ2-5, with TRBD2 identical over 11 bases. Trimming took 8 bases from V and 5 from J; bases not matched to a gene: 8. Germline assignment: CDR1 SGHRS and CDR2 YFSETQ. The CDR3 has 14 amino acids. CDR3: CASAPRLAGETQYF. CDR3 sequence (DNA): TGCGCCAGTGCCCCTCGACTAGCGGGGGAGACCCAGTACTTC.

In DNA form, the CDR3 reads TGTGCCAGCAGCCCCTTTCTCGGCAGGGGGCGAGAGACCCAGTACTTC. Translating it yields CASSPFLGRGRETQYF. The J gene is TRBJ2-5, the V gene TRBV11-2, with 8 bases lining up with TRBD1. The CDR3 is 16 amino acids. With V trimmed by 5 bases and J by 4 bases, 12 bases remained unmatched. Germline-derived CDR1 and CDR2 are SGHAT and FQNNGV.

The chain recombines TRBV11-3 with TRBJ1-1, with TRBD1 as a possible D gene (6 bases). The CDR3 has 13 residues. Germline CDR1 is SGHNT and CDR2 is YENEEA. The ends were cut back, 5 bases at V and 7 bases at J, with 14 bases in the middle. This CDR3 reads CASSPRETGEAFF. The CDR3 nucleotides read TGTGCCAGCAGCCCCCGGGAGACAGGTGAAGCTTTCTTT. Full variable domain (rest looked up from reference TRBV11-3 and TRBJ1-1): EAGVVQSPRYKIIEKKQPVAFWCNPISGHNTLYWYLQNLGQGPELLIRYENEEAVDDSQLPKDRFSAERLKGVDSTLKIQPAELGDSAVYLCASSPRETGEAFFGQGTRLTVV.

V gene TRBV5-1 combines with J gene TRBJ2-7; possibly TRBD1 or TRBD2 for D (5 bases each). Germline V CDR1 and CDR2: SGHRS, YFSETQ. Trimming shortened V by 4 bases and J by 2 bases, and 10 bases separated the two germline ends. There are 13 residues in the CDR3. DNA for the CDR3: TGCGCCAGCAGCCGGGACGGGACCTACGAGCAGTACTTC. Translated, it gives CASSRDGTYEQYF. The whole variable domain, filled in from reference TRBV5-1 and TRBJ2-7, reads KAGVTQTPRYLIKTRGQQVTLSCSPISGHRSVSWYQQTPGQGLQFLFEYFSETQRNKGNFPGRFSGRQFSNSRSEMNVSTLELGDSALYLCASSRDGTYEQYFGPGTRLTVT.

The chain recombines TRBV9 with TRBJ2-2; D is undetermined. The CDR3 has 11 amino acids. V was shortened by 0 bases and J by 9 bases, with 3 bases between the two germline ends. The germline CDR1 and CDR2 sequences are SGDLS and YYNGEE. The CDR3 DNA reads TGTGCCAGCAGCGTAGGGAGGGAGCTGTTTTTT. It is translated as CASSVGRELFF.

The table lists this clone with a count of one. The chain recombines TRBV4-2 with TRBJ2-5; no reliable D call. Per the germline V gene, CDR1 is LGHNA and CDR2 is YNFKEQ. V was cut by 4 bases and J by 2 bases, with 8 bases left in between. This CDR3 is 13 amino acids long. CDR3 region: CASSRESQETQYF. The CDR3 DNA sequence: TGTGCCAGCAGCCGGGAATCACAAGAGACCCAGTACTTC.

The chain recombines TRBV9 with TRBJ2-7, with D perhaps matching TRBD2 (7 bases). The CDR3 sequence is 15 residues long. V lost 4 bases to trimming and J lost 3 bases, with 17 bases between them. Germline V gene lookup returns CDR1 SGDLS and CDR2 YYNGEE. The CDR3 nucleotides read TGTGCCAGCAGCCCTCCCTGGGGGGGGCACTACGAGCAGTACTTC. Amino acids: CASSPPWGGHYEQYF.

CDR3 residues: CAISESTGVSAGYTF. CDR3 nucleotides: TGTGCCATCAGTGAGTCCACAGGGGTCTCGGCTGGCTACACCTTC. The chain carries TRBV10-3 and TRBJ1-2; 7 nucleotides agree with TRBD1. The junction had 8 bases not matched to a gene; V was cut back by 0 bases and J by 7 bases. The CDR3 covers 15 residues. The germline V gene encodes CDR1 ENHRY and CDR2 SYGVKD.

The V gene is TRBV23-1, the J gene TRBJ2-2, with D possibly matching TRBD1 (5 bases). TRBV23-1 is flagged as an ORF with uncertain function. V gave up 1 base and J gave up 6 bases, with 12 bases separating them. This CDR3 is built from 15 residues. CDR3 nucleotides: TGCGCCAGCAGTCAATTCTCCAGGGCCCCCGGGGAGCTGTTTTTT. This sequence encodes CASSQFSRAPGELFF.